Following are 5 T cell receptor beta chains from one sample sequenced in a study of cytomegalovirus exposure and HLA in healthy donors (dated by TCRdb to 2015 to 2018). Library preparation was by the immunoSEQ multiplex PCR assay. Entries here come from immuneACCESS through TCRdb and include only in-frame sequences with V and J called. Some clones fail to appear in such tables; in the studies checked, an unresolved V gene covers under half of the shortfall, and the cause of the remainder is unknown. The sample contains around 170,000 clones, more than 75% of them found a single time. The top ten constitute 2.5% to 3.5% of the sample. Sequencing was performed on PBMCs. These receptors all stem from a man between 18 and 35 years old in good health and CMV-seronegative.

The gene calls are TRBV7-9 and TRBJ2-3; TRBD2 agrees at 10 bases. J gave up 0 bases and V 5 bases, and 5 bases lay outside the gene matches. This CDR3 comprises 16 residues. In germline, CDR1 is SEHNR, CDR2 FQNEAQ (reference sequence). This CDR3 reads CASSKRTSGSTDTQYF. CDR3 in DNA: TGTGCCAGCAGCAAAAGGACTAGCGGAAGCACAGATACGCAGTATTTT.

The chain couples TRBV5-1 to TRBJ2-6; 13 bases are shared with TRBD2. Germline assignment: CDR1 SGHRS and CDR2 YFSETQ. V gave up 0 bases and J gave up 0 bases; unmatched junction bases: 3. The CDR3 spans 19 residues. This CDR3 reads CASSLAGLAGSSGANVLTF. The CDR3 nucleotides are TGCGCCAGCAGCTTGGCGGGACTAGCGGGGTCCTCTGGGGCCAACGTCCTGACTTTC.

The chain links TRBV7-2 to TRBJ2-1; a possible D gene is TRBD1 (5 bases). The CDR3 totals 13 residues. V lost 4 bases and J 6 bases, leaving 10 bases between the germline ends. Germline CDR1 and CDR2: SGHTA and FQGNSA. The CDR3 sequence is CASSWGPSNEQFF. CDR3 nucleotide sequence: TGTGCCAGCAGCTGGGGCCCTTCCAATGAGCAGTTCTTC.

The chain recombines TRBV7-6 with TRBJ2-1; 12 positions match TRBD2. In germline, CDR1 is SGHVS, CDR2 FNYEAQ. The V segment lost 5 bases and the J segment 6 bases; nucleotides outside the gene matches: 8. This CDR3 spans 16 amino acids. For the CDR3, the DNA is TGTGCCAGCAGCCCTAGCGGGAGGGGTTCGGGCAATGAGCAGTTCTTC. Translated, it gives CASSPSGRGSGNEQFF.

Details on this clone: This sample also contains other DNA sequences that code for the same CDR3. This CDR3 is CSARTAYEQYV. The DNA of the CDR3 is TGCAGTGCCAGGACAGCGTACGAGCAGTACGTC. The rearrangement uses TRBV20-1 and TRBJ2-7; maybe TRBD1 (6 bases). V was clipped by 6 bases and J by 4 bases, with 10 bases between them. The CDR3 length is 11 residues. CDR1 is DFQATT and CDR2 is SNEGSKA in the germline V gene (reference sequence).